These T cell receptor beta chains were read from a single sample in a study of beta chain features in type 1 diabetes. TCRdb keeps only in-frame clones here, not all; method: immunoSEQ multiplex PCR. The data hold 450,000 or so clones, with over 10% observed a single time. The specimen was naive CD4+ T cells from blood. These receptors were taken from a woman aged 18-29 years in good health. Both conserved end residues are part of each CDR3. Each record gives: V gene, clone size, J gene, D gene, CDR3 protein, CDR3 DNA. A D gene is named only where the DNA matches it firmly. Some rows have no size entry. The others give once, few or many, or a class for an expanded clone.

V gene: TRBV7-8
clone size: NA
J gene: TRBJ1-5
D gene: NA
CDR3 protein: CASSPPGANSNQPQHF
CDR3 DNA: TGTGCCAGCAGCCCCCCCGGGGCTAATAGCAATCAGCCCCAGCATTTT

V gene: TRBV30
clone size: NA
J gene: TRBJ1-2
D gene: NA
CDR3 protein: CAWATKGIYGYTF
CDR3 DNA: TGTGCCTGGGCCACCAAGGGGATATATGGCTACACCTTC

V gene: TRBV6-6
clone size: NA
J gene: TRBJ2-3
D gene: TRBD1
CDR3 protein: CASSYSTGASTDTQYF
CDR3 DNA: TGTGCCAGCAGTTACTCAACAGGGGCTAGCACAGATACGCAGTATTTT

V gene: TRBV29-1
clone size: few
J gene: TRBJ2-1
D gene: TRBD1
CDR3 protein: CSVGDRAGSYNEQFF
CDR3 DNA: TGCAGCGTCGGGGACAGGGCGGGCTCCTACAATGAGCAGTTCTTC

V gene: TRBV29-1
clone size: few
J gene: TRBJ2-1
D gene: NA
CDR3 protein: CSVETSLPHYNEQFF
CDR3 DNA: TGCAGCGTGGAGACCAGTCTGCCCCACTACAATGAGCAGTTCTTC

V gene: TRBV7-2
clone size: few
J gene: TRBJ2-1
D gene: TRBD2
CDR3 protein: CASSFKTSGLPLQFF
CDR3 DNA: TGTGCCAGCAGCTTCAAGACTAGCGGGCTCCCGCTACAGTTCTTC

V gene: TRBV9
clone size: NA
J gene: TRBJ2-6
D gene: NA
CDR3 protein: CASSVDSGANVLTF
CDR3 DNA: TGTGCCAGCAGCGTCGATTCTGGGGCCAACGTCCTGACTTTC

V gene: TRBV6-6
clone size: NA
J gene: TRBJ2-7
D gene: NA
CDR3 protein: CASSSPAEQYF
CDR3 DNA: TGTGCCAGCAGTTCACCCGCCGAGCAGTACTTC

V gene: TRBV19
clone size: NA
J gene: TRBJ1-4
D gene: NA
CDR3 protein: CASSPLELKGEKLFF
CDR3 DNA: TGTGCCAGTAGTCCCTTGGAGCTTAAGGGTGAAAAACTGTTTTTT

V gene: TRBV7-9
clone size: NA
J gene: TRBJ2-3
D gene: NA
CDR3 protein: CASNLEGDTSF
CDR3 DNA: TGTGCCAGCAACTTAGAGGGTGACACTAGCTTT

V gene: TRBV4-2
clone size: NA
J gene: TRBJ2-5
D gene: NA
CDR3 protein: CASSQAHRRETQYF
CDR3 DNA: TGTGCCAGCAGCCAAGCTCATCGTCGCGAGACCCAGTACTTC

V gene: TRBV28
clone size: NA
J gene: TRBJ2-5
D gene: NA
CDR3 protein: CASRKETQYF
CDR3 DNA: TGTGCCAGCAGAAAGGAGACCCAGTACTTC

V gene: TRBV4-3
clone size: NA
J gene: TRBJ2-7
D gene: TRBD2
CDR3 protein: CASSQDSGRGDEQYF
CDR3 DNA: TGCGCCAGCAGCCAAGATAGCGGGAGGGGGGACGAGCAGTACTTC